This T cell receptor beta chain was sequenced during a study of Ad26.COV2.S vaccination and SARS-CoV-2 variants. General study findings and limits: CD8+ and CD4+ T cells specific for spike reportedly responded with substantial breadth after vaccination.

The CDR3 sequence is 14 residues long. V gave up 3 bases and J gave up 5 bases, with 11 bases separating them. Germline CDR1 is LNHDA and CDR2 is SQIVND (reference sequence). Specified treatment: approximately 18 received Ad26.COV2.S at low or high dose, single or two shots; 5 received placebo; per-sample allocation not given. Samples analyzed were those drawn on day 63 after the first vaccine or placebo injection. For this clone: Its cognate antigen is unknown.

Clones were read by immunoSEQ multiplex PCR, and TCRdb kept only the in-frame ones, dropping some. The sample has a few hundred thousand clones; over 80% are singletons. The sample here was peripheral blood, taken in a trial of Ad26.COV2.S vaccine versus placebo. The chain links TRBV19 to TRBJ2-1; D not certain. This TCR derives from a person between 18 and 65 years old who received the Ad26.COV2.S COVID-19 vaccine or a placebo. The CDR3 protein is CASSIRLLNNEQFF. The CDR3 DNA follows: TGTGCCAGTAGTATTAGACTCCTCAACAATGAGCAGTTCTTC. Supplemented by reference TRBV19 and TRBJ2-1, the full variable domain reads DGGITQSPKYLFRKEGQNVTLSCEQNLNHDAMYWYRQDPGQGLRLIYYSQIVNDFQKGDIAEGYSVSREKKESFPLTVTSAQKNPTAFYLCASSIRLLNNEQFFGPGTRLTVL.